Shown below are 8 T cell receptor beta chains from a single sample sequenced in a study of shared clonotypes between healthy human individuals. Method: immunoSEQ multiplex PCR; TCRdb's copy keeps in-frame clones and lacks some. In the table there are about 680,000 clones, roughly 70% of which are singletons. Sequences were obtained from memory CD4+ T cells sorted from blood. The subset was: CD45RA-negative fraction. These receptor sequences come from a woman aged 25-40 years in good health.

This chain connects TRBV6-6 to TRBJ1-3; D is ambiguous. V lost 4 bases to trimming and J lost 0 bases, with 10 bases between them. CDR3 length equals 15 residues. Germline loops: CDR1 MNHNY, CDR2 SVGAGI (reference sequence). CDR3 sequence: CASSFPTSSGNTIYF. CDR3 coding DNA: TGTGCCAGCAGTTTCCCCACCAGCTCTGGAAACACCATATATTTT.

The rearrangement uses TRBV18 and TRBJ1-2; D is uncertain. This CDR3 spans 13 amino acids. Trimming took 1 base from V and 8 from J, leaving 11 bases between them. Germline CDR1 KGHSH, CDR2 LQKENI. The CDR3 nucleotides read TGTGCCAGCTCACCACAGGCAACAAGGGGCTACACCTTC. Translating gives CASSPQATRGYTF. The variable domain in full, completed from reference TRBV18 and TRBJ1-2, reads NAGVMQNPRHLVRRRGQEARLRCSPMKGHSHVYWYRQLPEEGLKFMVYLQKENIIDESGMPKERFSAEFPKEGPSILRIQQVVRGDSAAYFCASSPQATRGYTFGSGTRLTVV.

The sample holds a few counts of this clone. The genes are TRBV2 and TRBJ1-2, with 9 bases fitting TRBD1. This CDR3 region has 15 residues. Germline CDR1 SNHLY, CDR2 FYNNEI. Germline trimming cut 3 bases from V and 7 bases from J; bases unmatched to any gene: 9. DNA of the CDR3: TGTGCCAGCAGTGATTGGGGACAGGGAAGAGGTGGCTACACCTTC. This sequence encodes CASSDWGQGRGGYTF.

This clone was counted a single time. The chain carries TRBV5-4 and TRBJ1-2; no reliable D call. Trimming shortened V by 0 bases and J by 0 bases, and 12 bases separated the two germline ends. Looked up from germline, CDR1 is SGHNT and CDR2 is YYREEE (reference sequence). The CDR3 length is 16 residues. CDR3 coding DNA: TGTGCCAGCAGCTTGGATGGGAAGGGCTCTAACTATGGCTACACCTTC. This translates into CASSLDGKGSNYGYTF. The entire variable domain, with the rest obtained from reference TRBV5-4 and TRBJ1-2, is as follows: ETGVTQSPTHLIKTRGQQVTLRCSSQSGHNTVSWYQQALGQGPQFIFQYYREEENGRGNFPPRFSGLQFPNYSSELNVNALELDDSALYLCASSLDGKGSNYGYTFGSGTRLTVV.

The chain carries TRBV18 and TRBJ1-6; D ambiguous. The CDR3 has 14 residues. Germline CDR1 reads KGHSH; CDR2 reads LQKENI. V dropped 3 bases and J dropped 7 bases, with 10 bases sitting between them. The CDR3 sequence: CASSPRTENSPLHF. In nucleotides, the CDR3 is TGTGCCAGCTCACCCAGGACGGAGAATTCACCCCTCCACTTT.

This chain links TRBV6-1 with TRBJ2-7, with 7 bases aligning to TRBD1. The CDR3 runs 16 residues. J was trimmed by 6 bases and V by 0 bases; bases with no gene match: 11. CDR1 and CDR2 (germline): MNHNS, SASEGT. CDR3 sequence reads: CASSEAGGRQGIEQYF. CDR3 DNA: TGTGCCAGCAGTGAAGCGGGTGGCCGACAGGGTATCGAGCAGTACTTC.

This chain uses TRBV7-7 with TRBJ2-2, with D possibly being TRBD1 or TRBD2 (5 bases each). Trimming shortened V by 1 base and J by 3 bases, and 6 bases separated the two germline ends. The CDR3 covers 14 residues. CDR1 and CDR2 from the germline V gene are SSHAT and FNYEAQ (reference sequence). The CDR3 spells CASSLVGDTGELFF. The CDR3 DNA reads TGTGCCAGCAGCTTAGTGGGGGACACCGGGGAGCTGTTTTTT.

A remark on this clone: Other DNA sequences in this sample translate to the same CDR3. This chain links TRBV28 with TRBJ1-2; a weak D match, TRBD1 (6 bases). Germline V gene data show CDR1 as MDHEN and CDR2 as SYDVKM. V lost 9 bases and J lost 8, with 19 bases in between. The CDR3 contains 13 residues. The CDR3 DNA reads TGTGCCAGTACCCCAGGACAGTTGTACGGCTACACCTTC. Translated, it gives CASTPGQLYGYTF.